Following are 20 T cell receptor beta chains from one sample sequenced in a study of T-cell memory formation after mild COVID-19 listed by TCRdb under 2021. Libraries were prepared through 5' RACE. Sequenced on an Illumina NovaSeq 6000. TCRdb reprocessed the public reads (quality trimming at Q25 with fastp, clone calling with MiXCR) and kept in-frame beta chains. CDR3 protein duplicates are merged, each entry listing the most common genes and DNA. The sample profile shows about 500,000 distinct CDR3 sequences; over 20% of them were found once. Around 12% of the sample belongs to the ten largest clones. The sample consisted of PBMCs or a T cell subset sorted from them (not recorded which). Receptors were obtained from an adult woman who had mild COVID-19 (a few samples of this study predate the infection). The sample titles of this study are shuffled in the database, so cell type and time point are left out; the donor was told from shared clones.

This clonotype was observed a handful of times. The gene calls are TRBV27 and TRBJ1-1; TRBD1 is a possible D gene (5 bases). The CDR3 sequence is 14 residues long. Per germline, CDR1 MNHEY and CDR2 SMNVEV (reference sequence). The germline V and J ends were trimmed by 6 bases and 3 bases, with 14 bases remaining between them. CDR3 sequence (DNA): TGTGCCAGCAGCCCTGCGGGACCGCACACTGAAGCTTTCTTT. Translating gives CASSPAGPHTEAFF.

This clonotype has more than one count but fewer than ten. The chain has TRBV24-1 and TRBJ1-1; D unclear. The CDR3 has 16 amino acids. Germline V CDR1 and CDR2: KGHDR, SFDVKD. Trimming removed 3 bases from V and 8 bases from J, with 21 bases in between. For the CDR3, the DNA is TGTGCCACCAGTGATCCGGGCGGTGTGAGTGAAGGGGAAGCTTTCTTT. It encodes CATSDPGGVSEGEAFF.

V gene TRBV4-2 combines with J gene TRBJ1-2; 8 bases match TRBD1. V dropped 3 bases and J dropped 8; count of bases not matched to a gene: 14. This CDR3 contains 16 residues. Germline CDR1 LGHNA, CDR2 YNFKEQ. CDR3 coding DNA: TGTGCCAGCAGCCATCCTTCCGGGCAGGGGGCGGTCGGCTACACCTTC. It encodes CASSHPSGQGAVGYTF.

The sample holds a few counts of this clonotype. The rearrangement joins TRBV3-1 to TRBJ1-5, with D perhaps TRBD1 (5 bases). Deletions cut 1 base from V and 7 bases from J, with 14 bases between. The length of the CDR3 is 15 residues. Germline CDR1 is LGHDT and CDR2 is YNNKEL (reference sequence). CDR3 sequence: CASSQGGGGAQPQHF. CDR3 DNA sequence: TGTGCCAGCAGCCAAGGCGGCGGAGGGGCCCAGCCCCAGCATTTT.

This clonotype was detected only once. V is TRBV10-3 and J is TRBJ2-1, with 7 positions matching TRBD2. CDR1 and CDR2 from the germline V gene are ENHRY and SYGVKD. The J segment lost 4 bases and the V segment lost 4 bases, leaving 10 bases of the junction unmatched. The CDR3 has 16 residues. CDR3 sequence (DNA): TGTGCCATCAGTGGGGTAACGGGGAGGGTATACAATGAGCAGTTCTTC. Encoded protein: CAISGVTGRVYNEQFF.

The chain employs TRBV7-6 and TRBJ2-3; 8 nucleotides match TRBD2. The trim removed 1 base at V and 2 bases at J, leaving 8 bases unmatched. CDR1 is SGHVS, CDR2 FNYEAQ, per germline. The length of the CDR3 is 17 residues. CDR3 DNA sequence: TGTGCCAGCAGCTTAGTGGAGCGGGGGACCAACACAGATACGCAGTATTTT. Translating gives CASSLVERGTNTDTQYF. Full variable domain (missing parts from reference TRBV7-6 and TRBJ2-3): GAGVSQSPRYKVTKRGQDVALRCDPISGHVSLYWYRQALGQGPEFLTYFNYEAQQDKSGLPNDRFSAERPEGSISTLTIQRTEQRDSAMYRCASSLVERGTNTDTQYFGPGTRLTVL.

This clonotype has a count of ten or more. The chain carries TRBV12-3 or TRBV12-4 and TRBJ2-1, with 7 nucleotides matching TRBD2. The CDR3 runs 16 residues. V was clipped by 3 bases and J by 5 bases; unmatched bases: 10. The CDR3 here is CASSFSGLAANNEQFF. CDR3 sequence (DNA): TGTGCCAGCAGTTTTTCAGGCCTAGCGGCGAACAATGAGCAGTTCTTC.

This clonotype has more than one count but fewer than ten. This sequence joins TRBV7-9 and TRBJ2-7; 7 nucleotides match TRBD2. The CDR3 runs to 12 residues. Germline CDR1 reads SEHNR; CDR2 reads FQNEAQ (reference sequence). J lost 5 bases, V lost 11 bases, and 9 bases had no gene match. CDR3 DNA: TGTGCCTCTCAGCGGGAAATGAACGAGCAGTACTTC. Its translation: CASQREMNEQYF.

V and J are TRBV4-1 and TRBJ2-7; 8 bases agree with TRBD1. Germline V gene sequence: CDR1 MGHRA, CDR2 YSYEKL. J was trimmed by 8 bases and V by 6 bases; bases with no gene match: 15. The CDR3 length is 15 residues. The CDR3 sequence is CASSSLLGQGQQQYF. The CDR3 DNA follows: TGCGCCAGCAGTAGTTTATTAGGACAGGGACAACAGCAGTACTTC.

This clonotype came up a few times. The genes are TRBV7-2 and TRBJ2-3, with 7 bases identical to TRBD1. The junction had 8 bases not matched to a gene; V was cut back by 5 bases and J by 0 bases. CDR3 length equals 16 residues. The germline CDR1 and CDR2 sequences are SGHTA and FQGNSA. CDR3 amino acids: CASSRQGTTSTDTQYF. CDR3 in DNA: TGTGCCAGCAGCCGACAGGGAACTACTAGCACAGATACGCAGTATTTT.

This chain's CDR3 is CASSLAPGGLDTEAFF. The CDR3 DNA follows: TGTGCCAGCAGCTTGGCCCCAGGGGGCCTCGACACTGAAGCTTTCTTT. This chain connects TRBV11-3 to TRBJ1-1; 8 bases line up with TRBD1. Germline CDR1 is SGHNT and CDR2 is YENEEA. The CDR3 is 16 amino acids. V lost 3 bases to trimming and J lost 3 bases; unmatched junction nucleotides: 9.

This clonotype turned up a few times. The chain uses TRBV6-5 and TRBJ1-6; 10 bases are a match to TRBD1. Per the germline V gene, CDR1 is MNHEY and CDR2 is SVGAGI. The CDR3 loop spans 14 amino acids. The junction had 6 bases not matched to a gene; V was cut back by 6 bases and J by 10 bases. The CDR3, as DNA: TGTGCCAGCAGCCGGGACAGGGGAGAGTCACCCCTCCACTTT. This encodes CASSRDRGESPLHF.

This clonotype was detected a few times. The V call is TRBV6-5, the J call TRBJ2-7; TRBD2 might be the D (6 bases). In germline, CDR1 is MNHEY, CDR2 SVGAGI. The CDR3 loop spans 15 amino acids. The ends were cut back, 7 bases at V and 7 bases at J, with 23 bases in the middle. The CDR3 DNA reads TGTGCCAGCACCAAAGACAGTGCCCGAGGGAGGGAGCAGTACTTC. Translation: CASTKDSARGREQYF.

This clonotype was counted many times. J is TRBJ2-7 and V is TRBV7-9; D perhaps matches TRBD2 (6 bases). The germline CDR1 and CDR2 sequences are SEHNR and FQNEAQ (reference sequence). The CDR3 runs to 14 residues. Trimming shortened V by 3 bases and J by 2 bases, and 11 bases separated the two germline ends. CDR3 loop: CASSFGGITYEQYF. CDR3 bases: TGTGCCAGCAGCTTCGGCGGGATCACCTACGAGCAGTACTTC.

This rearrangement joins TRBV4-1 to TRBJ2-1; possible D gene TRBD2, 5 bases. This CDR3 is 14 amino acids long. Trimming removed 3 bases from V and 7 bases from J, with 13 bases in between. The germline V gene encodes CDR1 MGHRA and CDR2 YSYEKL. The CDR3 here is CASSQYGKENEQFF. The DNA of the CDR3 is TGCGCCAGCAGCCAGTACGGGAAGGAGAATGAGCAGTTCTTC.

This clonotype occurred a few times. CDR3 in DNA: TGCAGCGCGGCGGGCATAGACAGGGACATACCCCGTATAGAAGCTTTCTTT. Protein product: CSAAGIDRDIPRIEAFF. This rearrangement joins TRBV29-1 to TRBJ1-1; TRBD1 agrees at 7 bases. This CDR3 region has 17 residues. Germline CDR1 SQVTM, CDR2 ANQGSEA. After removal of 7 bases from V and 8 bases from J, the junction contained 25 bases not matched to a gene.

This clonotype was observed a handful of times. The chain combines TRBV11-3 with TRBJ2-4; 14 bases align to TRBD2. CDR1 SGHNT and CDR2 YENEEA come from the germline V gene. V trimming: 5 bases; J trimming: 1 base; junction bases outside the gene matches: 7. This CDR3 spans 18 amino acids. Here the CDR3 reads CASSPGTSGSGAKNIQYF. The CDR3 DNA reads TGTGCCAGCAGCCCCGGGACTAGCGGGAGCGGTGCCAAAAACATTCAGTACTTC.

A few counts support this clonotype. V is TRBV6-2 or TRBV6-3 and J is TRBJ1-1; D is perhaps TRBD1 (6 bases). The V end lost 6 bases, the J end lost 5 bases, and 16 bases lay between the germline ends. Germline V CDR1 and CDR2: MNHEY, SVGEGT. The length of the CDR3 is 14 residues. CDR3 loop: CASSVDVTGTEAFF. As DNA, the CDR3 is TGTGCCAGCAGCGTAGACGTTACAGGGACTGAAGCTTTCTTT.

This rearrangement joins TRBV4-1 to TRBJ2-7; no definite D call. Germline V gives CDR1 MGHRA, CDR2 YSYEKL. V lost 1 base, J lost 1 base, and 11 bases lay in between. The CDR3 is made up of 15 amino acids. The CDR3 protein is CASSQVTGRSYEQYF. The CDR3 DNA reads as TGCGCCAGCAGCCAAGTAACGGGCAGGTCCTACGAGCAGTACTTC.

This clonotype came up a few times. The rearrangement uses TRBV6-2 or TRBV6-3 and TRBJ2-7, with 9 bases aligning to TRBD1. The CDR3 length is 18 residues. Germline CDR1 reads MNHEY; CDR2 reads SVGEGT. The junction had 14 bases not matched to a gene; V was cut back by 5 bases and J by 0 bases. The CDR3 region has the DNA TGTGCCAGCAGTCGATCCCGGGACAGGGTAAGGAGCTCCTACGAGCAGTACTTC. It is translated as CASSRSRDRVRSSYEQYF.